Listed below are T cell receptor beta chains from one sample, sequenced in a study of Ad26.COV2.S vaccination and SARS-CoV-2 variants. TCRdb keeps only in-frame clones here, not all; method: immunoSEQ multiplex PCR. This sample has over 400,000 clones, with approximately 90% found just once. The sample in question was peripheral blood, obtained in a trial of Ad26.COV2.S vaccine versus placebo. The source of these receptors is a person between 18 and 60 years old who received the Ad26.COV2.S COVID-19 vaccine or a placebo. The CDR3 runs from the conserved cysteine through the conserved F or W. Fields, in order: J gene, V gene, CDR3 length, CDR3 protein.

>TRBJ2-3|TRBV7-2|14
CASSPTMSTDTQYF
>TRBJ1-4|TRBV6-2/TRBV6-3|15
CASRYQDVEKEKLFF
>TRBJ1-5|TRBV13|14
CASSLGDGTQPQHF
>TRBJ2-7|TRBV6-5|10
CASNGVRWYF
>TRBJ1-2|TRBV10-2|15
CASRLHQGGNYGYTF
>TRBJ2-3|TRBV30|16
CAWTPLDREYTDTQYF
>TRBJ1-3|TRBV9|15
CASSPEGNSGNTIYF
>TRBJ2-2|TRBV6-4|14
CASSDRENTGELFF
>TRBJ1-1|TRBV19|12
CASSTTGREAFF
>TRBJ1-1|TRBV5-1|16
CASLSGGVLMVTEAFF
>TRBJ1-1|TRBV6-2/TRBV6-3|15
CASSYGGQGNTEAFF
>TRBJ2-1|TRBV2|15
CASSEAQAGYNEQFF
>TRBJ2-7|TRBV19|17
CASSPIGRDTVSYEQYF
>TRBJ2-3|TRBV5-1|15
CASSSGRTSTDTQYF
>TRBJ1-1|TRBV10-3|13
CAIRSVPSTEAFF
>TRBJ2-4|TRBV5-6|18
CASSLERAGGLAKNIQYF
>TRBJ2-4|TRBV9|17
CASSVDGWGTGKNIQYF
>TRBJ1-1|TRBV11-3|17
CASSLEDTETLNTEAFF
>TRBJ1-6|TRBV30|17
CAWRGPLGKDYNSPLHF
>TRBJ2-5|TRBV3-1/TRBV3-2|15
CASSHGLAGGETQYF
>TRBJ2-7|TRBV6-1|16
CASSEIPYSLDDEQYF
>TRBJ1-6|TRBV6-1|16
CASSVSVSSYNSPLHF
>TRBJ2-1|TRBV20-1|11
CSAKAVTEQFF
>TRBJ1-3|TRBV18|15
CASSPAPGQVDTIYF
>TRBJ1-6|TRBV9|14
CASSVGSYNSPLHF
>TRBJ2-5|TRBV30|13
CAWSVTLQETQYF
>TRBJ2-3|TRBV19|15
CASSIGGGSTDTQYF
>TRBJ2-5|TRBV7-9|15
CASSEGSVRRETQYF
>TRBJ1-5|TRBV19|15
CASSGRTERNQPQHF
>TRBJ2-5|TRBV7-9|14
CASSLMQGQETQYF
>TRBJ2-5|TRBV7-9|15
CASSLGTSVQGTQYF
>TRBJ2-2|TRBV12-3/TRBV12-4|12
CASSFTRRELFF
>TRBJ2-1|TRBV6-2/TRBV6-3|13
CASSRVRGNEQFF